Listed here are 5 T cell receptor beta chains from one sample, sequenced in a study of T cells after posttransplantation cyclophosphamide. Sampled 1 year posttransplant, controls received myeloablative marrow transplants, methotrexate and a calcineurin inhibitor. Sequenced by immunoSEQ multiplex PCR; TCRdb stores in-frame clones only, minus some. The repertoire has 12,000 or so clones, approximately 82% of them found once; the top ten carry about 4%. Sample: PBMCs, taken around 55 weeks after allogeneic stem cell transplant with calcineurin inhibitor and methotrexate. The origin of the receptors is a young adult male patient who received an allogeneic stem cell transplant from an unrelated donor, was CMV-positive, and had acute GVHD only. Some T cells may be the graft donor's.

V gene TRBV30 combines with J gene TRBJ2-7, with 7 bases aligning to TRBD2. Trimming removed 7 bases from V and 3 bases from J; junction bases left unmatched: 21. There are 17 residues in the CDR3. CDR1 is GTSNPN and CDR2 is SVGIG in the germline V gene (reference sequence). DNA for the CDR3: TGTGCCTCTAATCTCTGGGGGGAGGGCCCTAGAGGCTACGAGCAGTACTTC. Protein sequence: CASNLWGEGPRGYEQYF.

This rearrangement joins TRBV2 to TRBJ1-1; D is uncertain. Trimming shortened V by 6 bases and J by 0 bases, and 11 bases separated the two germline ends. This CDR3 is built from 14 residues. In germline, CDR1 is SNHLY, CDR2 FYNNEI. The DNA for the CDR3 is TGTGCCAGCAGGTCGGGGAGTGTGAACACTGAAGCTTTCTTT. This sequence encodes CASRSGSVNTEAFF.

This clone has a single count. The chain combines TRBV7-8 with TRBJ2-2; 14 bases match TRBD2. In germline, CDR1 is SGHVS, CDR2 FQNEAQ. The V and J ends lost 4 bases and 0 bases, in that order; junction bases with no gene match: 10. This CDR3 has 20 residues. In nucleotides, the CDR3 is TGTGCCAGCAGCTCCCCTCCCGGACTAGCGGGGGGTACGAACACCGGGGAGCTGTTTTTT. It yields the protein CASSSPPGLAGGTNTGELFF.

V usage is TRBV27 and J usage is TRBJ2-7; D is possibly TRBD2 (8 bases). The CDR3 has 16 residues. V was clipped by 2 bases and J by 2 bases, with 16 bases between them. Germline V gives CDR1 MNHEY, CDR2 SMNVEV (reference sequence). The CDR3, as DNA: TGTGCCAGCAGTTTAAAACAGGGGACTAGACCCTACGAGCAGTACTTC. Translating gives CASSLKQGTRPYEQYF.

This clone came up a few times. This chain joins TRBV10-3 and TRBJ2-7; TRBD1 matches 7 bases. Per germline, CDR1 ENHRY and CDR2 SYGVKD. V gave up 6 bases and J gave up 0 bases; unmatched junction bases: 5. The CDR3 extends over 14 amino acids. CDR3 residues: CAIRGTDSSYEQYF. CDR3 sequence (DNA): TGTGCCATCAGAGGGACAGATAGCTCCTACGAGCAGTACTTC.